A single sample is the source of the 21 T cell receptor beta chains below, sequenced in a study of OX40 agonist ivuxolimab in advanced cancers. Produced via immunoSEQ multiplex PCR; TCRdb's table is partial and in-frame only. Of approximately 70,000 clones listed, roughly 84% are singletons. The starting material was CD4+ or CD8+ T cells sorted from blood, obtained in a trial of the OX40 agonist ivuxolimab. The receptors shown here come from an adult with an advanced solid tumor such as melanoma, head and neck, liver or kidney cancer.

V and J are TRBV25-1 and TRBJ1-1; D is undetermined. CDR1 and CDR2 from the germline V gene are MGHDK and SYGVNS. CDR3 length: 13 residues. V was cut by 4 bases and J by 4 bases, with 10 bases left in between. Written as DNA, the CDR3 is TGTGCCAGCAGTGGGAGTCCGGTCACTGAAGCTTTCTTT. Translation gives CASSGSPVTEAFF.

The chain employs TRBV6-1 and TRBJ1-5; possibly TRBD1 for D (5 bases). The V gene's germline CDR1 is MNHNS and CDR2 SASEGT. The CDR3 contains 15 residues. Trimming took 6 bases from V and 2 from J, leaving 14 bases between them. The CDR3 is CASSLHTGGNQPQHF. Here the CDR3 DNA reads TGTGCCAGCAGCCTTCATACAGGTGGCAATCAGCCCCAGCATTTT.

The chain carries TRBV6-5 and TRBJ2-1; 7 bases match TRBD1. The CDR3 loop spans 14 amino acids. Germline V gives CDR1 MNHEY, CDR2 SVGAGI. J was trimmed by 8 bases and V by 3 bases; bases with no gene match: 7. CDR3 region: CASSYPDRVYEQFF. DNA of the CDR3: TGTGCCAGCAGTTATCCCGACAGGGTCTATGAGCAGTTCTTC.

The rearrangement joins TRBV6-1 to TRBJ2-1, with D perhaps TRBD1 (6 bases). With 1 base removed from V and 14 bases from J, the gap between germline ends came to 15 bases. The CDR3 length is 13 residues. Germline CDR1 and CDR2: MNHNS and SASEGT. This chain's CDR3 is CASSEGPRDTEFF. The CDR3 bases are TGTGCCAGCAGTGAAGGCCCCCGGGACACCGAGTTCTTC.

The rearrangement joins TRBV7-2 to TRBJ1-3; no clear D. There are 16 residues in the CDR3. Trimming pared 1 base from V and 5 bases from J, leaving 15 bases between. Germline CDR1 SGHTA, CDR2 FQGNSA. CDR3 DNA: TGTGCCAGCAGCTTAGAGGCAGGCCTCAGGAGAAACACCATATATTTT. It specifies CASSLEAGLRRNTIYF.

The V call is TRBV6-5, the J call TRBJ1-1; D not resolved. The CDR3 is made up of 13 amino acids. The V end lost 5 bases, the J end lost 3 bases, and 10 bases lay between the germline ends. Per germline, CDR1 MNHEY and CDR2 SVGAGI. The CDR3 loop reads CASSLRQDTEAFF. The CDR3 DNA follows: TGTGCCAGCAGTCTAAGACAAGACACTGAAGCTTTCTTT.

This chain uses TRBV19 with TRBJ2-1; unclear D gene. Germline V gene data show CDR1 as LNHDA and CDR2 as SQIVND (reference sequence). The CDR3 consists of 14 residues. The V gene lost 1 base and the J gene lost 4 bases, with 8 bases spanning the gap. CDR3 sequence reads: CASSIVTDYNEQFF. The CDR3 coding sequence is TGTGCCAGTAGTATAGTAACAGATTACAATGAGCAGTTCTTC.

The gene calls are TRBV7-8 and TRBJ1-2; D unclear. V gave up 5 bases and J gave up 0 bases, with 28 bases separating them. The CDR3 spans 20 residues. In germline, CDR1 is SGHVS, CDR2 FQNEAQ. The CDR3 region has the DNA TGTGCCAGCAGCATATATCGATTACCGGGCTTCGGAGGAGCTAACTATGGCTACACCTTC. This sequence encodes CASSIYRLPGFGGANYGYTF.

This clone has a single count. This chain uses TRBV11-2 with TRBJ2-5; no definite D call. From germline, CDR1 is SGHAT and CDR2 FQNNGV. Deletions cut 5 bases from V and 1 base from J, with 5 bases between. CDR3 length equals 12 residues. DNA for the CDR3: TGTGCCAGCAGCGCCGCCCAAGAGACCCAGTACTTC. Its protein is CASSAAQETQYF.

A few counts support this clone. The rearrangement uses TRBV11-2 and TRBJ2-1; D might be TRBD2 (6 bases). CDR1 is SGHAT, CDR2 FQNNGV, per germline. V was pared by 2 bases and J by 9 bases, with 20 bases between. CDR3 length equals 16 residues. CDR3 sequence reads: CASSLFGASVGGEQFF. The CDR3 coding sequence is TGTGCCAGCAGCTTATTTGGGGCTAGCGTCGGGGGTGAGCAGTTCTTC.

V gene TRBV7-9 combines with J gene TRBJ1-4; D remains unclear. Trimming took off 5 bases at V and 0 bases at J, with 10 bases between the two ends. The CDR3 extends over 15 amino acids. The germline gives CDR1 SEHNR, CDR2 FQNEAQ (reference sequence). The CDR3 reads CASSLHGTTNEKLFF. In DNA form, the CDR3 reads TGTGCCAGCAGCCTCCACGGAACAACTAATGAAAAACTGTTTTTT.

Of note for this clone: The sample carries other DNA sequences with the same CDR3. This sequence joins TRBV27 and TRBJ2-5; maybe TRBD2 (7 bases). The CDR3 is made up of 14 amino acids. V shed 4 bases and J shed 2 bases, with 11 bases lying between them. Germline assignment: CDR1 MNHEY and CDR2 SMNVEV (reference sequence). The CDR3 loop is CASSYRGGQETQYF. CDR3 in DNA: TGTGCCAGCAGTTATAGGGGGGGTCAAGAGACCCAGTACTTC.

V is TRBV14 and J is TRBJ1-2; a possible D gene is TRBD1 (5 bases). Germline V gene data show CDR1 as SGHDN and CDR2 as FVKESK. This CDR3 region has 17 residues. V dropped 0 bases and J dropped 4 bases, with 18 bases sitting between them. The CDR3 protein is CASSQDQEGAWGYGYTF. The CDR3, as DNA: TGTGCCAGCAGCCAAGATCAAGAAGGGGCTTGGGGCTATGGCTACACCTTC.

This chain links TRBV18 with TRBJ2-7; 9 positions match TRBD1. The ends lost 4 bases at V and 4 bases at J; junction bases unmatched: 2. The germline V gene encodes CDR1 KGHSH and CDR2 LQKENI. CDR3 length: 13 residues. The CDR3 nucleotides are TGTGCCAGCTCACGGACAGGGGATTACGAGCAGTACTTC. It encodes CASSRTGDYEQYF.

This clone was detected a few times. Distinct nucleotide sequences in the sample also encode this CDR3. The chain recombines TRBV5-4 with TRBJ2-3, with D perhaps assigned TRBD1 or TRBD2 (6 bases each). Looked up from germline, CDR1 is SGHNT and CDR2 is YYREEE (reference sequence). Trimming removed 2 bases at V and 1 base at J, with 8 bases between. This CDR3 is 14 amino acids long. The CDR3 sequence: CASSLRGGTDTQYF. In nucleotides, the CDR3 is TGTGCCAGCAGCTTAAGGGGGGGCACAGATACGCAGTATTTT.

The chain links TRBV12-5 to TRBJ2-5; no reliable D call. Germline V CDR1 and CDR2: LGHNT, FRNRAP. This CDR3 region has 12 residues. V dropped 0 bases and J dropped 5 bases, with 4 bases sitting between them. The chain's CDR3 is CASGLVRETQYF. The CDR3 nucleotides read TGTGCTAGTGGTTTGGTACGGGAGACCCAGTACTTC. The whole variable domain, remainder taken from reference TRBV12-5 and TRBJ2-5, is DARVTQTPRHKVTEMGQEVTMRCQPILGHNTVFWYRQTMMQGLELLAYFRNRAPLDDSGMPKDRFSAEMPDATLATLKIQPSEPRDSAVYFCASGLVRETQYFGPGTRLLVL.

V is TRBV6-1 and J is TRBJ1-3, with a weak D call TRBD1 (5 bases). V was trimmed by 3 bases and J by 4 bases, leaving 10 bases between them. Germline V gene lookup returns CDR1 MNHNS and CDR2 SASEGT. The CDR3 extends over 14 amino acids. The CDR3 sequence is CASSDGAGGNTIYF. The DNA for the CDR3 is TGTGCCAGCAGTGACGGGGCAGGCGGAAACACCATATATTTT.

This chain joins TRBV4-2 and TRBJ2-3, with 7 bases that match TRBD2. V trimming: 0 bases; J trimming: 0 bases; junction bases outside the gene matches: 6. The CDR3 covers 17 residues. Germline loops: CDR1 LGHNA, CDR2 YNFKEQ. The CDR3 here is CASSQDTAGSSTDTQYF. CDR3 DNA sequence: TGTGCCAGCAGCCAAGATACAGCGGGGAGTAGCACAGATACGCAGTATTTT.

The V call is TRBV2, the J call TRBJ2-5; D uncertain. The V gene's germline CDR1 is SNHLY and CDR2 FYNNEI. Trimming pared 4 bases from V and 0 bases from J, leaving 3 bases between. The CDR3 length is 12 residues. The CDR3: CASSGDQETQYF. The CDR3, as DNA: TGTGCCAGCAGTGGGGACCAAGAGACCCAGTACTTC.

The V and J genes are TRBV6-5 and TRBJ1-5, with no clear D. Germline V gene lookup returns CDR1 MNHEY and CDR2 SVGAGI. CDR3 size: 13 residues. The V end was cut by 5 bases, the J end by 6 bases, with 11 bases between. CDR3 DNA: TGTGCCAGCAGTGAAGCCTTACTTCAGCCCCAGCATTTT. This sequence encodes CASSEALLQPQHF.

The rearrangement joins TRBV19 to TRBJ2-5; 15 bases are a match to TRBD2. The CDR3 runs 16 residues. CDR1 is LNHDA, CDR2 SQIVND, per germline (reference sequence). After removal of 5 bases from V and 1 base from J, the junction contained 2 bases not matched to a gene. The CDR3 protein is CASSVGLAGGQETQYF. The CDR3, as DNA: TGTGCCAGTAGTGTGGGACTAGCGGGGGGCCAAGAGACCCAGTACTTC. The full variable domain, completed using reference TRBV19 and TRBJ2-5, is DGGITQSPKYLFRKEGQNVTLSCEQNLNHDAMYWYRQDPGQGLRLIYYSQIVNDFQKGDIAEGYSVSREKKESFPLTVTSAQKNPTAFYLCASSVGLAGGQETQYFGPGTRLLVL.